The 28 T cell receptor beta chains below all came from one sample that was sequenced in a study of CD8 T cells in ankylosing spondylitis. Antigen specificity for these receptors is unknown. Study-level points and caveats: About 8 highly homologous variants made up a TCR beta motif, and this motif appeared characteristic of ankylosing spondylitis blood.

A single record per CDR3 protein comes from TCRdb applying MiXCR to the 5' RACE reads. The table includes about 390,000 distinct CDR3 sequences, approximately 20% detected once. The sequenced material came from blood, either unsorted or a sorted T cell fraction (not recorded which). The receptors were sampled from a male donor with ankylosing spondylitis.

This clonotype showed up many times. The V gene is TRBV29-1, the J gene TRBJ2-2, with 9 bases aligning to TRBD2. Germline trimming cut 6 bases from V and 7 bases from J; bases unmatched to any gene: 12. Germline V lookup: CDR1 SQVTM, CDR2 ANQGSEA. The CDR3 has 15 residues. CDR3 DNA sequence: TGCAGCGTCCCCGAGGTAGCGGGAGCTGGCGGGGAGCTGTTTTTT. Translating gives CSVPEVAGAGGELFF.

This clonotype was seen a few times. This rearrangement joins TRBV20-1 to TRBJ2-7, with 7 bases identical to TRBD2. With V trimmed by 6 bases and J by 1 base, 12 bases remained unmatched. CDR3 length equals 15 residues. Germline CDR1 and CDR2: DFQATT and SNEGSKA (reference sequence). CDR3 sequence: CSANPPSGTSYEQYF. The DNA for the CDR3 is TGCAGTGCCAACCCCCCCAGCGGGACTTCCTACGAGCAGTACTTC.

To note about this clonotype: This CDR3 is missing its conserved last phenylalanine or tryptophan, likely due to a read error. The rearrangement joins TRBV4-2 to TRBJ1-4, with D unresolved. Trimming left V 3 bases short and J 10 bases short, with 12 bases between. CDR1 is LGHNA and CDR2 is YNFKEQ in the germline V gene. The CDR3 loop spans 13 amino acids. In DNA form, the CDR3 reads TGTGCCAGCAGCCAGAACGGGGTTGGAAAACTGTTTTTA. Protein: CASSQNGVGKLFL.

This clonotype was seen a few times. The chain links TRBV20-1 to TRBJ1-6; no definite D call. There are 13 residues in the CDR3. V dropped 0 bases and J dropped 10 bases, with 10 bases sitting between them. The germline V gene encodes CDR1 DFQATT and CDR2 SNEGSKA (reference sequence). The CDR3 is CSARDRTGSPLHF. The CDR3 nucleotides are TGCAGTGCTAGAGATCGTACGGGCTCACCCCTCCACTTT.

This clonotype was recorded at least ten times. The CDR3 DNA sequence: TGCGCCAGCAGCAGCGGTAGCGGGCGCAGCTCCTACAATGAGCAGTTCTTC. This sequence encodes CASSSGSGRSSYNEQFF. V is TRBV5-1 and J is TRBJ2-1; 7 bases are a match to TRBD2. This CDR3 spans 17 amino acids. CDR1 is SGHRS and CDR2 is YFSETQ in the germline V gene. J lost 0 bases, V lost 4 bases, and 10 bases had no gene match. The full variable domain, with the rest looked up from reference TRBV5-1 and TRBJ2-1, is KAGVTQTPRYLIKTRGQQVTLSCSPISGHRSVSWYQQTPGQGLQFLFEYFSETQRNKGNFPGRFSGRQFSNSRSEMNVSTLELGDSALYLCASSSGSGRSSYNEQFFGPGTRLTVL.

In its sample, this clonotype was seen once. The J gene is TRBJ2-7, the V gene TRBV5-1; 9 bases map to TRBD2. The CDR3 has 16 amino acids. Per the germline V gene, CDR1 is SGHRS and CDR2 is YFSETQ. Trimming took 0 bases from V and 2 from J; bases not matched to a gene: 6. In DNA, the CDR3 is TGCGCCAGCAGCTTGGGTCCGCGGGAGGGCCCCTACGAGCAGTACTTC. Translation gives CASSLGPREGPYEQYF.

The chain employs TRBV18 and TRBJ2-7; tentatively, D is TRBD1 (6 bases). The CDR3 loop spans 15 amino acids. Trimming cost V 5 bases and J 1 base, with 15 bases left between them. Germline values: CDR1 KGHSH, CDR2 LQKENI. In DNA, the CDR3 is TGTGCCAGCTCAGCTAGGGACACGCGATCCTACGAGCAGTACTTC. Amino acid sequence: CASSARDTRSYEQYF. Full variable domain (remainder filled in from reference TRBV18 and TRBJ2-7): NAGVMQNPRHLVRRRGQEARLRCSPMKGHSHVYWYRQLPEEGLKFMVYLQKENIIDESGMPKERFSAEFPKEGPSILRIQQVVRGDSAAYFCASSARDTRSYEQYFGPGTRLTVT.

The J gene is TRBJ2-4, the V gene TRBV19, with 8 bases aligning to TRBD2. V trimming: 7 bases; J trimming: 6 bases; junction bases outside the gene matches: 8. The germline gives CDR1 LNHDA, CDR2 SQIVND (reference sequence). There are 14 residues in the CDR3. The CDR3 protein is CASTTGTRLNIQYF. The CDR3 DNA follows: TGTGCCAGTACCACCGGGACTAGATTAAACATTCAGTACTTC.

There are many counts of this clonotype. The chain combines TRBV29-1 with TRBJ2-1; D gene unclear. The CDR3 contains 13 residues. The V end lost 4 bases, the J end lost 5 bases, and 12 bases lay between the germline ends. Germline CDR1 reads SQVTM; CDR2 reads ANQGSEA. The CDR3 region is CSVARTQDNEQFF. CDR3 DNA: TGCAGCGTTGCCAGAACTCAGGACAATGAGCAGTTCTTC.

The J gene is TRBJ2-3, the V gene TRBV20-1, with TRBD2 matching over 9 bases. CDR1 DFQATT and CDR2 SNEGSKA come from the germline V gene (reference sequence). The CDR3 spans 15 residues. V lost 6 bases, J lost 1 base, and 8 bases stayed unmatched. The CDR3, as DNA: TGCAGTGCGAATAGCGGGAGCGGCGGCACAGATACGCAGTATTTT. It codes for CSANSGSGGTDTQYF.

This sequence joins TRBV11-2 and TRBJ2-5; the D is unclear. Trimming took 3 bases from V and 4 from J, leaving 6 bases between them. The CDR3 has 12 amino acids. CDR1 is SGHAT and CDR2 is FQNNGV in the germline V gene. The DNA for the CDR3 is TGTGCCAGCAGCTTCGGCGCAGAGACCCAGTACTTC. Translation: CASSFGAETQYF.

This clonotype showed up just a few times. This chain uses TRBV5-4 with TRBJ2-3; D is perhaps TRBD2 (6 bases). The CDR3 extends over 15 amino acids. Germline CDR1 and CDR2: SGHNT and YYREEE (reference sequence). Trimming cost V 3 bases and J 3 bases, with 14 bases left between them. This CDR3 reads CASSSDGGGTDTQYF. The CDR3 DNA is TGTGCCAGCAGCTCGGATGGGGGAGGAACAGATACGCAGTATTTT.

The rearrangement uses TRBV3-1 and TRBJ2-7, with D possibly TRBD1 on 6 matching bases. The CDR3 consists of 13 residues. CDR1 and CDR2 (germline): LGHDT, YNNKEL (reference sequence). The V and J ends lost 0 bases and 6 bases respectively, with 9 bases between them. CDR3 region: CASSQDTGREQYF. The CDR3 DNA reads TGTGCCAGCAGCCAAGATACAGGGCGCGAGCAGTACTTC.

This clonotype was recorded at least ten times. V usage is TRBV29-1 and J usage is TRBJ2-1; 8 bases match TRBD2. V lost 6 bases, J lost 8 bases, and 6 bases stayed unmatched. Per germline, CDR1 SQVTM and CDR2 ANQGSEA. This CDR3 spans 12 amino acids. CDR3 DNA: TGCAGCGTCTCCCGGGGGGGCGATGAGCAGTTCTTC. Translated: CSVSRGGDEQFF.

The V and J genes are TRBV5-1 and TRBJ2-2, with D perhaps matching TRBD1 (6 bases). The CDR3 is 15 residues long. V lost 6 bases to trimming and J lost 1 base, with 13 bases between them. Germline CDR1 is SGHRS and CDR2 is YFSETQ. This chain's CDR3 is CASTQDRWNTGELFF. The CDR3 DNA reads as TGCGCCAGCACCCAAGACAGGTGGAACACCGGGGAGCTGTTTTTT.

The table lists this clonotype with a few counts. J is TRBJ1-2 and V is TRBV6-2 or TRBV6-3; TRBD1 might be the D (6 bases). The germline V gene has CDR1 MNHEY and CDR2 SVGEGT. CDR3 length: 17 residues. V lost 6 bases and J lost 4, with 24 bases in between. The CDR3 nucleotides are TGTGCCAGCAGACGATCCGGGACACGATCGTTTGGCTATGGCTACACCTTC. Amino acids: CASRRSGTRSFGYGYTF.

This clonotype was seen a few times. The CDR3: CASSLTGSPYNEQFF. The CDR3 DNA follows: TGTGCCAGCAGCCTAACAGGGAGTCCCTACAATGAGCAGTTCTTC. The chain recombines TRBV2 with TRBJ2-1, with a tentative D call TRBD1 (6 bases). Trimming took off 6 bases at V and 2 bases at J, with 14 bases between the two ends. The germline CDR1 and CDR2 sequences are SNHLY and FYNNEI. The CDR3 totals 15 residues.

This clonotype was detected a few times. The chain is built from TRBV11-2 and TRBJ2-3; 7 bases match TRBD2. CDR3 size: 17 residues. Trimming removed 4 bases from V and 2 bases from J; junction bases left unmatched: 12. Per germline, CDR1 SGHAT and CDR2 FQNNGV. CDR3 protein: CASSSPPASGDTDTQYF. In nucleotides, the CDR3 is TGTGCCAGCAGCTCCCCCCCGGCCAGCGGGGACACAGATACGCAGTATTTT.

V usage is TRBV27 and J usage is TRBJ1-1; the match to TRBD1 covers 7 bases. V was pared by 6 bases and J by 4 bases, with 8 bases of the junction left unmatched. Germline V gives CDR1 MNHEY, CDR2 SMNVEV (reference sequence). The CDR3 consists of 14 residues. CDR3 nucleotide sequence: TGTGCCAGCAGGGGGTCGACAGGGAGCACTGAAGCTTTCTTT. Translating it yields CASRGSTGSTEAFF.

This clonotype showed up just a few times. The chain recombines TRBV28 with TRBJ1-5; 7 positions match TRBD1. Germline V CDR1 and CDR2: MDHEN, SYDVKM. This CDR3 has 13 residues. V lost 5 bases and J lost 6; bases outside the gene matches: 4. Here the CDR3 DNA reads TGTGCCAGCAGTAAAAACAGGGGTCAGCCCCAGCATTTT. Translating it yields CASSKNRGQPQHF.

The chain employs TRBV29-1 and TRBJ2-5; the D call may be TRBD1 or TRBD2 (7 bases each). In germline, CDR1 is SQVTM, CDR2 ANQGSEA. This CDR3 contains 12 residues. Deletions cut 4 bases from V and 5 bases from J, with 11 bases between. CDR3 in DNA: TGCAGCGTTGCAGGGGGGGGGGAGACCCAGTACTTC. Translated, it gives CSVAGGGETQYF.

This chain uses TRBV19 with TRBJ2-5; TRBD1 agrees at 8 bases. Trimming cost V 8 bases and J 1 base; bases outside gene matches: 6. Germline assignment: CDR1 LNHDA and CDR2 SQIVND (reference sequence). The CDR3 extends over 14 amino acids. In nucleotides, the CDR3 is TGTGCCAGTTCCGGACAGGGAGTCCAAGAGACCCAGTACTTC. Protein product: CASSGQGVQETQYF.

The J gene is TRBJ2-7, the V gene TRBV28; 14 bases line up with TRBD2. The germline CDR1 and CDR2 sequences are MDHEN and SYDVKM. CDR3 length: 17 amino acids. J was trimmed by 6 bases and V by 4 bases; bases with no gene match: 11. As DNA, the CDR3 is TGTGCCAGCAGTTACGGGACTAGCGGGAGAAAAGTTCTCGAGCAGTACTTC. Translation gives CASSYGTSGRKVLEQYF.

This clonotype showed up just a few times. The gene calls are TRBV6-2 or TRBV6-3 and TRBJ2-7; D is possibly TRBD1 or TRBD2 (5 bases each). CDR3 length: 14 amino acids. CDR1 is MNHEY and CDR2 is SVGEGT in the germline V gene. V was pared by 10 bases and J by 1 base, with 17 bases between. This CDR3 reads CATHGGGNSYEQYF. DNA of the CDR3: TGTGCCACCCACGGTGGGGGAAATTCCTACGAGCAGTACTTC.

This clonotype was counted between two and nine times. The V call is TRBV12-3 or TRBV12-4, the J call TRBJ1-1; 7 nucleotides agree with TRBD1. The CDR3 has 12 amino acids. V shed 6 bases, J shed 9 bases, and the junction held 7 bases outside the gene matches. The CDR3 nucleotides read TGTGCCAGCAGAGAGCCGGGACAGCAAGCTTTCTTT. Protein: CASREPGQQAFF.

This clonotype has more than one count but fewer than ten. This chain connects TRBV7-3 to TRBJ1-2; possibly TRBD1 for D (5 bases). The germline V gene encodes CDR1 SGHTA and CDR2 FQGTGA. The CDR3 length is 16 residues. V shed 3 bases and J shed 7 bases, with 21 bases lying between them. The CDR3 protein is CASSFIYQGSGGGYTF. As DNA, the CDR3 is TGTGCCAGCAGCTTCATATACCAGGGTTCGGGTGGTGGCTACACCTTC.

The chain has TRBV20-1 and TRBJ2-1; no reliable D call. Germline V lookup: CDR1 DFQATT, CDR2 SNEGSKA (reference sequence). V lost 7 bases to trimming and J lost 6 bases, with 19 bases between them. This CDR3 is built from 14 residues. The CDR3 nucleotides are TGCAGTGTCCCACAACCCGGGTCCCTCAATGAGCAGTTCTTC. It yields the protein CSVPQPGSLNEQFF.

The J gene is TRBJ2-7, the V gene TRBV2, with D perhaps given as TRBD1 or TRBD2 (5 bases each). Germline assignment: CDR1 SNHLY and CDR2 FYNNEI. The CDR3 consists of 14 residues. V lost 6 bases, J lost 4 bases, and 16 bases lay in between. As DNA, the CDR3 is TGTGCCAGCAGCCCCCCAGACGGGGCATACGAGCAGTACTTC. It specifies CASSPPDGAYEQYF. Full variable domain (rest looked up from reference TRBV2 and TRBJ2-7): EPEVTQTPSHQVTQMGQEVILRCVPISNHLYFYWYRQILGQKVEFLVSFYNNEISEKSEIFDDQFSVERPDGSNFTLKIRSTKLEDSAMYFCASSPPDGAYEQYFGPGTRLTVT.